Below, 24 T cell receptor beta chains from the same sample are listed, as sequenced in a study of T cells in localized non-small cell lung cancer. Method: immunoSEQ multiplex PCR; TCRdb's copy keeps in-frame clones and lacks some. The sample yields nearly 25,000 clones, under 95% seen once. Sequencing used peripheral blood, obtained before any cancer treatment. The origin of the receptors is a man aged 35-69 years with stage III squamous cell lung carcinoma.

This clone was seen a single time. The rearrangement joins TRBV5-1 to TRBJ1-1; D is perhaps TRBD1 (6 bases). There are 14 residues in the CDR3. The ends were cut back, 5 bases at V and 1 base at J, with 12 bases in the middle. Germline lookup yields CDR1 SGHRS and CDR2 YFSETQ. The CDR3 here is CASRLQGTNTEAFF. In DNA form, the CDR3 reads TGCGCCAGCAGATTACAGGGTACGAACACTGAAGCTTTCTTT.

The gene calls are TRBV7-8 and TRBJ2-7; either TRBD1 or TRBD2 may supply D (5 bases each). The V gene's germline CDR1 is SGHVS and CDR2 FQNEAQ. The CDR3 covers 18 residues. The ends were cut back, 0 bases at V and 3 bases at J, with 21 bases in the middle. CDR3 in DNA: TGTGCCAGCAGCTTAGCCTTTTCTCGGGGCGATCGAGGCTACGAGCAGTACTTC. Its protein is CASSLAFSRGDRGYEQYF.

The DNA of the CDR3 is TGTGCCAGCAGCCTAAATCTCGGTGACGAGCAGTACTTC. Protein sequence: CASSLNLGDEQYF. The genes are TRBV7-8 and TRBJ2-7, with D unresolved. Trimming removed 5 bases at V and 5 bases at J, with 13 bases between. Per the germline V gene, CDR1 is SGHVS and CDR2 is FQNEAQ. CDR3 size: 13 residues.

The chain uses TRBV9 and TRBJ2-3; D possibly corresponds to TRBD2 (6 bases). The CDR3 covers 14 residues. The V end lost 4 bases, the J end lost 6 bases, and 15 bases lay between the germline ends. The V gene's germline CDR1 is SGDLS and CDR2 YYNGEE. CDR3 in amino acids: CASSQLAGADTQYF. The CDR3 DNA reads as TGTGCCAGCAGCCAACTAGCTGGGGCGGATACGCAGTATTTT. The full variable domain, rest sourced from reference TRBV9 and TRBJ2-3, is DSGVTQTPKHLITATGQRVTLRCSPRSGDLSVYWYQQSLDQGLQFLIQYYNGEERAKGNILERFSAQQFPDLHSELNLSSLELGDSALYFCASSQLAGADTQYFGPGTRLTVL.

The chain links TRBV15 to TRBJ2-7, with D possibly being TRBD2 (5 bases). Deletions cut 5 bases from V and 7 bases from J, with 12 bases between. Germline CDR1 reads LNHNV; CDR2 reads YYDKDF (reference sequence). CDR3 size: 12 residues. The CDR3: CATSGGWGEQYF. The CDR3 region has the DNA TGTGCCACCAGCGGCGGGTGGGGAGAGCAGTACTTC.

DNA of the CDR3: TGTGCCAGCAACATACAGGGGGATCAGCCCCAGCATTTT. Translated: CASNIQGDQPQHF. The chain is built from TRBV6-6 and TRBJ1-5, with 8 positions matching TRBD1. In germline, CDR1 is MNHNY, CDR2 SVGAGI (reference sequence). The V gene end was trimmed by 7 bases and the J gene end by 5 bases; junction bases not matched to a gene: 4. The length of the CDR3 is 13 residues.

This sequence joins TRBV4-1 and TRBJ1-3; 7 bases align to TRBD1. V was clipped by 1 base and J by 2 bases; unmatched bases: 5. Per the germline V gene, CDR1 is MGHRA and CDR2 is YSYEKL. This CDR3 comprises 16 residues. The CDR3 is CASSQVIGTAGNTIYF. In DNA, the CDR3 is TGCGCCAGCAGCCAAGTGATAGGGACAGCTGGAAACACCATATATTTT.

This sequence joins TRBV7-9 and TRBJ2-3; TRBD2 agrees at 11 bases. CDR3 length: 18 amino acids. Germline assignment: CDR1 SEHNR and CDR2 FQNEAQ (reference sequence). After removal of 2 bases from V and 2 bases from J, the junction contained 9 bases not matched to a gene. The CDR3 protein is CASSLSLLAGEITDTQYF. The CDR3 bases are TGTGCCAGCAGCTTATCCCTACTAGCGGGAGAGATCACAGATACGCAGTATTTT.

The chain employs TRBV7-8 and TRBJ1-2; 9 nucleotides agree with TRBD1. J gave up 8 bases and V 5 bases, and 30 bases lay outside the gene matches. The CDR3 length is 21 residues. Per the germline V gene, CDR1 is SGHVS and CDR2 is FQNEAQ. The CDR3 loop is CASSADGFRNIVGTGFVGYTF. CDR3 in DNA: TGTGCCAGCAGCGCAGACGGGTTTCGCAACATTGTGGGGACAGGGTTTGTCGGCTACACCTTC.

The chain couples TRBV7-9 to TRBJ2-1, with unresolved D. Germline V gene data show CDR1 as SEHNR and CDR2 as FQNEAQ (reference sequence). V gave up 4 bases and J gave up 2 bases, with 12 bases separating them. There are 15 residues in the CDR3. Here the CDR3 reads CASSSIQRPYNEQFF. CDR3 DNA sequence: TGTGCCAGCAGCTCCATTCAACGCCCCTACAATGAGCAGTTCTTC.

The chain uses TRBV4-1 and TRBJ1-2; 8 bases line up with TRBD1. There are 17 residues in the CDR3. The germline V gene encodes CDR1 MGHRA and CDR2 YSYEKL. The V segment lost 0 bases and the J segment 8 bases; nucleotides outside the gene matches: 14. The CDR3 nucleotides read TGCGCCAGCAGCCAAGATCAATCAGGGGGCGCTTTAACAGGCTACACCTTC. It encodes CASSQDQSGGALTGYTF.

The J gene is TRBJ2-7, the V gene TRBV7-8; TRBD2 aligns across 9 bases. V shed 5 bases and J 6 bases; nucleotides not matched to a gene: 8. The CDR3 has 14 residues. The germline CDR1 and CDR2 sequences are SGHVS and FQNEAQ. The CDR3, as DNA: TGTGCCAGCAGCAATAGCGGGGGCTTCGCCGAGCAGTACTTC. It translates to CASSNSGGFAEQYF. Variable domain in full (rest from reference TRBV7-8 and TRBJ2-7): GAGVSQSPRYKVAKRGQDVALRCDPISGHVSLFWYQQALGQGPEFLTYFQNEAQLDKSGLPSDRFFAERPEGSVSTLKIQRTQQEDSAVYLCASSNSGGFAEQYFGPGTRLTVT.

The chain is built from TRBV7-9 and TRBJ2-7; TRBD1 matches at 7 bases. The CDR3 has 13 residues. CDR1 and CDR2 (germline): SEHNR, FQNEAQ (reference sequence). With V trimmed by 4 bases and J by 2 bases, 2 bases remained unmatched. As DNA, the CDR3 is TGTGCCAGCAGCTGGGGACAGACCTACGAGCAGTACTTC. Encoded protein: CASSWGQTYEQYF.

The V gene is TRBV2, the J gene TRBJ2-7, with 7 bases fitting TRBD1. The CDR3 runs to 13 residues. Trimming took 8 bases from V and 3 from J; bases not matched to a gene: 7. Germline V gives CDR1 SNHLY, CDR2 FYNNEI. The DNA for the CDR3 is TGTGCCAGCTTTCGGGACAGAGACTACGAGCAGTACTTC. Protein: CASFRDRDYEQYF.

The rearrangement links TRBV11-1 to TRBJ2-7, with 7 positions matching TRBD1. Looked up from germline, CDR1 is SGHAT and CDR2 is FQDESV (reference sequence). The CDR3 consists of 16 residues. With V trimmed by 5 bases and J by 0 bases, 10 bases remained unmatched. CDR3 nucleotides: TGTGCCAGCAGCAACCGACAGGGACGAGGCTCCTACGAGCAGTACTTC. Translated, it gives CASSNRQGRGSYEQYF.

The rearrangement links TRBV28 to TRBJ2-5; D gene ambiguous. The CDR3 is 11 residues long. V was cut by 8 bases and J by 1 base, with 5 bases left in between. Germline V lookup: CDR1 MDHEN, CDR2 SYDVKM. This chain's CDR3 is CASGRQETQYF. CDR3 nucleotides: TGTGCCAGCGGGCGCCAAGAGACCCAGTACTTC.

This chain's CDR3 is CASSVRERSYGYTF. The CDR3 DNA is TGTGCCAGCAGTGTAAGGGAGCGATCCTATGGCTACACCTTC. The rearrangement uses TRBV28 and TRBJ1-2; D is unclear. V was clipped by 5 bases and J by 4 bases, with 14 bases between them. Germline V gives CDR1 MDHEN, CDR2 SYDVKM. CDR3 length: 14 residues.

The chain employs TRBV4-1 and TRBJ2-7, with D tentatively TRBD1 or TRBD2 (5 bases each). V shed 0 bases and J shed 4 bases, with 13 bases lying between them. The CDR3 is made up of 15 amino acids. Germline V lookup: CDR1 MGHRA, CDR2 YSYEKL. Written as DNA, the CDR3 is TGCGCCAGCAGCCAAGATGGGGGTGTAGTATACGAGCAGTACTTC. Translated, it gives CASSQDGGVVYEQYF.

The V call is TRBV30, the J call TRBJ2-7; the D gene is possibly TRBD2 (6 bases). From germline, CDR1 is GTSNPN and CDR2 SVGIG (reference sequence). The CDR3 runs to 13 residues. V lost 4 bases and J lost 6, with 16 bases in between. CDR3 nucleotides: TGTGCCTGGACCCCCCGACTAGTTGGCGAGCAGTACTTC. It codes for CAWTPRLVGEQYF.

This CDR3 is CSVEREQFF. The CDR3 nucleotides are TGCAGCGTTGAACGTGAGCAGTTCTTC. The gene calls are TRBV29-1 and TRBJ2-1; D is uncertain. The CDR3 is 9 amino acids. Germline V gene sequence: CDR1 SQVTM, CDR2 ANQGSEA. The ends were cut back, 2 bases at V and 9 bases at J, with 2 bases in the middle.

V and J are TRBV15 and TRBJ1-3; D is unclear. The CDR3 has 14 residues. Per germline, CDR1 LNHNV and CDR2 YYDKDF (reference sequence). Trimming took off 3 bases at V and 0 bases at J, with 6 bases between the two ends. The CDR3 DNA is TGTGCCACCAGCAGCTACCCCTCTGGAAACACCATATATTTT. It yields the protein CATSSYPSGNTIYF.

This chain joins TRBV6-4 and TRBJ2-2, with 8 nucleotides matching TRBD2. CDR3 length: 13 residues. Germline trimming cut 8 bases from V and 6 bases from J; bases unmatched to any gene: 5. CDR1 MRHNA and CDR2 SNTAGT come from the germline V gene. The CDR3 nucleotides are TGTGCCAGCGCAGCGGGAGAGGCCGGGGAGCTGTTTTTT. This gives the protein CASAAGEAGELFF.

The CDR3 nucleotides are TGTGCCAGTAACCGGGACGACACCGGGGAGCTGTTTTTT. Amino acid sequence: CASNRDDTGELFF. This chain links TRBV19 with TRBJ2-2; D may correspond to TRBD1 or TRBD2 (5 bases each). Deletions cut 7 bases from V and 3 bases from J, with 9 bases between. Germline CDR1 is LNHDA and CDR2 is SQIVND (reference sequence). This CDR3 comprises 13 residues.

The rearrangement links TRBV7-6 to TRBJ2-7, with TRBD2 matching over 8 bases. Germline V gene data show CDR1 as SGHVS and CDR2 as FNYEAQ. With 4 bases clipped from V and 2 bases from J, the junction kept 7 bases outside the gene matches. This CDR3 spans 15 amino acids. The CDR3 is CASSSQPGGAYEQYF. The CDR3 bases are TGTGCCAGCAGCTCACAGCCGGGGGGGGCCTACGAGCAGTACTTC.